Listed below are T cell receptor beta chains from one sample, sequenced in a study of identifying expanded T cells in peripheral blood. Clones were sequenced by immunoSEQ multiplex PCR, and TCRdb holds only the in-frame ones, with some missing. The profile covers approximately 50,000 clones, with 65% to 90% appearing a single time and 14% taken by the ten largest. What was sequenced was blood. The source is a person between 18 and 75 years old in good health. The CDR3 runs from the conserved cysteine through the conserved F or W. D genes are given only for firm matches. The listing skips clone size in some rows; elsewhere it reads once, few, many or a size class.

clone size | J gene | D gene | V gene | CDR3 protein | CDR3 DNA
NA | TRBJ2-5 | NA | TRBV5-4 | CASSSGLGGQETQYF | TGTGCCAGCAGCTCAGGGTTGGGGGGTCAAGAGACCCAGTACTTC
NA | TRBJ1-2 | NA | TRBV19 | CASSIQGPYGYTF | TGTGCCAGTAGTATACAGGGTCCCTATGGCTACACCTTC
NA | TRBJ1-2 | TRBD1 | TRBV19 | CASSITRGQGSGYTF | TGTGCCAGTAGTATCACCCGAGGACAGGGGTCTGGCTACACCTTC
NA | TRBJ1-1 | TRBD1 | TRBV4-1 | CASSQGDRSYTEAFF | TGCGCCAGCAGCCAAGGGGACAGGTCGTACACTGAAGCTTTCTTT
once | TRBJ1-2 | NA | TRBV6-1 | CASSDVRSTGDSYGYTF | TGTGCCAGCAGTGACGTAAGATCTACGGGAGACTCCTATGGCTACACCTTC
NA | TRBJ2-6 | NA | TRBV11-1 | CASSLGARGANVLTF | TGTGCCAGCAGCTTAGGGGCGCGTGGGGCCAACGTCCTGACTTTC
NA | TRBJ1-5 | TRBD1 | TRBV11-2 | CASSSGQGGIQPQHF | TGTGCCAGCAGCTCAGGACAGGGGGGGATTCAGCCCCAGCATTTT
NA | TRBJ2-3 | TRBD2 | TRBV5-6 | CASSLSMVGLNPHF | TGTGCCAGCAGCTTGTCGATGGTGGGACTAAACCCCCATTTT
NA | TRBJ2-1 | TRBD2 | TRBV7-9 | CASSLTLAGGRDEQFF | TGTGCCAGCAGCTTGACCCTAGCGGGGGGGCGCGATGAGCAGTTCTTC
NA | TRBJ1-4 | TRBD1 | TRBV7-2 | CASSVDRGRNEKLFF | TGTGCCAGCAGCGTCGACAGGGGCCGTAATGAAAAACTGTTTTTT
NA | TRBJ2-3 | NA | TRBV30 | CAWTPSTDTQYF | TGTGCCTGGACCCCGAGCACAGATACGCAGTATTTT
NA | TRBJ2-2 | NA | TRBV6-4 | CASSVQNTGELFF | TGTGCCAGCAGTGTCCAGAACACCGGGGAGCTGTTTTTT
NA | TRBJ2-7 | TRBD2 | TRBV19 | CASSPTIAGSSYEQYF | TGTGCCAGTAGTCCAACAATAGCGGGGAGCTCCTACGAGCAGTACTTC
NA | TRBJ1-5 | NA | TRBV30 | CAWSVGQYQPQHF | TGTGCCTGGAGTGTAGGTCAGTATCAGCCCCAGCATTTT
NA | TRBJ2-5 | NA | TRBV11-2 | CASSLDTGSAETQYF | TGTGCCAGCAGCTTAGATACAGGGTCGGCGGAGACCCAGTACTTC
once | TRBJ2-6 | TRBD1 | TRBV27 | CASSLTGARAGANVLTF | TGTGCCAGCAGTTTAACAGGGGCTAGGGCTGGGGCCAACGTCCTGACTTTC
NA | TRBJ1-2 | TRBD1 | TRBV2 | CASSRSPTGTGGDYGYTF | TGTGCCAGCAGTCGATCCCCAACCGGGACAGGGGGTGACTATGGCTACACCTTC